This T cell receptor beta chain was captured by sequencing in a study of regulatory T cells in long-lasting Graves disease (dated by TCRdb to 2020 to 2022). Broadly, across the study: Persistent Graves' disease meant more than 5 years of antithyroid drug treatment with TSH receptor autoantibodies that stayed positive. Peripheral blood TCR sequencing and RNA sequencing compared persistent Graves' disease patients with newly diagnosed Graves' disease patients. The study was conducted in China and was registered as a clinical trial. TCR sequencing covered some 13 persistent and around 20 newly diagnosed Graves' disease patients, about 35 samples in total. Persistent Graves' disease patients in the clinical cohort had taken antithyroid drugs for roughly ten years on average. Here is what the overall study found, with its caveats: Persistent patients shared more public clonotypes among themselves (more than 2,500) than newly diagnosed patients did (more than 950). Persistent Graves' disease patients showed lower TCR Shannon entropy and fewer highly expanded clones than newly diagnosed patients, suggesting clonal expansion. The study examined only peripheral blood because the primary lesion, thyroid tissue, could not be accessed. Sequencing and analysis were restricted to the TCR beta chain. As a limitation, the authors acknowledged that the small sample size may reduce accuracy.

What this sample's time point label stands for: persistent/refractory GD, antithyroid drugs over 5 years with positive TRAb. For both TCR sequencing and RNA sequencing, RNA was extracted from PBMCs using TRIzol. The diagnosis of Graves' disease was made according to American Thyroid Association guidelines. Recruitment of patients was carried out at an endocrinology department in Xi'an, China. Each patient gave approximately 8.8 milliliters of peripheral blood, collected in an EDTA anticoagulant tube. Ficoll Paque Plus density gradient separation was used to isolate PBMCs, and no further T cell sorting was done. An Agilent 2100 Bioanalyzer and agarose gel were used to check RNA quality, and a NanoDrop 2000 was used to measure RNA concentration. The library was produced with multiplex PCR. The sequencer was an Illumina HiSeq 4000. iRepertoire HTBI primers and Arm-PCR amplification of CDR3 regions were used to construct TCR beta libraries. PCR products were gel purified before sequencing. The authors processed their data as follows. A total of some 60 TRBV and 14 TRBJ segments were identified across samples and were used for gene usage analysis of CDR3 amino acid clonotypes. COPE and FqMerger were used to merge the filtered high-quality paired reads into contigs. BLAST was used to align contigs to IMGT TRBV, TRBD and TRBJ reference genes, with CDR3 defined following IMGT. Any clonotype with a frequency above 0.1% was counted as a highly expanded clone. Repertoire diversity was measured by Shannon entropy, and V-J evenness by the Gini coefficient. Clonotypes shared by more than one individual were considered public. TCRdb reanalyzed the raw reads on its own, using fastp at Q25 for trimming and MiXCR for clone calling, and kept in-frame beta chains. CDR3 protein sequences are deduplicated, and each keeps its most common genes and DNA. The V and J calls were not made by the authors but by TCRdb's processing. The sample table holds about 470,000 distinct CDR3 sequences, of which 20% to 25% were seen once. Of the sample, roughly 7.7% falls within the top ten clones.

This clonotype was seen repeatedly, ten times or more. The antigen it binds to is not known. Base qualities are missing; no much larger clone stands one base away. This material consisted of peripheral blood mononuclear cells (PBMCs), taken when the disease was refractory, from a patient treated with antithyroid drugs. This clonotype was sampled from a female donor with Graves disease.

Read as DNA, the sequence is TGTGCCAGCAGAAAAGCCGGGACAGGGACCCCCTACGAGCAGTACTTC. Translated, it gives CASRKAGTGTPYEQYF. Here the chain combines TRBV11-2 and TRBJ2-7, with 9 central nucleotides matching TRBD1. The germline V gene yields SGHAT for CDR1 and FQNNGV for CDR2. The CDR3 measures 16 amino acids from cysteine to phenylalanine. Only the CDR3 DNA stays, 48 bases, in frame from base 1. Clipping removes 6 bases from V and 2 bases from J, with 11 as the unmatched junction base count.